Shown below are 24 T cell receptor beta chains from a single sample sequenced in a study of blood T cell repertoires in COVID-19. Measured with immunoSEQ multiplex PCR; TCRdb has only the in-frame clones, and not every one. The data show 120,000 or so clones, just over 85% seen once. The sequencing sample was made of peripheral blood. The source of these receptors is a woman aged 50 to 60 with active or convalescent COVID-19.

This sequence joins TRBV3-1 (or the pseudogene TRBV3-2) and TRBJ2-7, with a possible D match to TRBD2 (6 bases). V lost 3 bases and J 7 bases, leaving 7 bases between the germline ends. The CDR3 runs 11 residues. Germline V gene lookup returns CDR1 LGHDT and CDR2 YNNKEL (reference sequence). Here the CDR3 DNA reads TGTGCCAGCAGCCATCGGGGGGAGCAGTACTTC. Protein sequence: CASSHRGEQYF.

This chain joins TRBV30 and TRBJ1-4; D is uncertain. The CDR3 length is 15 residues. Per germline, CDR1 GTSNPN and CDR2 SVGIG (reference sequence). V was trimmed by 1 base and J by 5 bases, leaving 14 bases between them. The chain's CDR3 is CAWSGLSGTNEKLFF. CDR3 nucleotides: TGTGCCTGGAGTGGCCTCTCGGGAACGAATGAAAAACTGTTTTTT.

The chain recombines TRBV7-9 with TRBJ2-1; 8 bases fit TRBD2. The CDR3 contains 15 residues. V trimming: 8 bases; J trimming: 6 bases; junction bases outside the gene matches: 12. Germline V gene lookup returns CDR1 SEHNR and CDR2 FQNEAQ (reference sequence). The CDR3 protein is CASVNEGAGGNEQFF. The DNA for the CDR3 is TGTGCCAGCGTAAATGAAGGGGCGGGAGGCAATGAGCAGTTCTTC.

This sequence joins TRBV19 and TRBJ2-5; 7 bases line up with TRBD1. Germline CDR1 reads LNHDA; CDR2 reads SQIVND (reference sequence). The J segment lost 5 bases and the V segment lost 6 bases, leaving 6 bases of the junction unmatched. The CDR3 loop spans 13 amino acids. In DNA, the CDR3 is TGTGCCAGTAGAGACAGGGCCGGGGAGACCCAGTACTTC. Translation gives CASRDRAGETQYF.

This clone was observed a few times. The chain has TRBV29-1 and TRBJ2-7; no definite D call. Germline values: CDR1 SQVTM, CDR2 ANQGSEA. The CDR3 spans 13 residues. The V end was cut by 3 bases, the J end by 2 bases, with 11 bases between. The CDR3 reads CSVDWAGTYEQYF. The CDR3 coding sequence is TGCAGCGTTGATTGGGCAGGAACCTACGAGCAGTACTTC.

The chain is built from TRBV27 and TRBJ1-6; the D gene is possibly TRBD1 (6 bases). The CDR3 spans 16 residues. Per germline, CDR1 MNHEY and CDR2 SMNVEV (reference sequence). V lost 4 bases to trimming and J lost 4 bases, with 14 bases between them. CDR3 in amino acids: CASSSVGGLYNSPLHF. DNA for the CDR3: TGTGCCAGCAGTTCCGTGGGGGGGCTGTATAATTCACCCCTCCACTTT.

V usage is TRBV27 and J usage is TRBJ2-1; 10 bases are a match to TRBD2. Per the germline V gene, CDR1 is MNHEY and CDR2 is SMNVEV (reference sequence). CDR3 length equals 15 residues. V lost 2 bases and J lost 7; bases outside the gene matches: 5. CDR3 nucleotide sequence: TGTGCCAGCAGTTTACTAGCGGGAGCGGGGAATGAGCAGTTCTTC. Its translation is CASSLLAGAGNEQFF.

This clone has just a few counts. The chain has TRBV19 and TRBJ1-1; 8 bases fit TRBD1. The CDR3 has 13 residues. Germline V gene sequence: CDR1 LNHDA, CDR2 SQIVND (reference sequence). Trimming took 6 bases from V and 5 from J; bases not matched to a gene: 5. The CDR3 loop is CASRSGGWTEAFF. The DNA for the CDR3 is TGTGCCAGTAGGTCAGGGGGCTGGACTGAAGCTTTCTTT.

As concerns this clone: A read error may account for a junction end that differs from germline. The chain joins TRBV28 to TRBJ1-2; 9 bases match TRBD1. CDR1 is MDHEN and CDR2 is SYDVKM in the germline V gene. The CDR3 totals 15 residues. CDR3 residues: CTSSFGTGRDYGYTF. CDR3 nucleotides: TGTACCAGCAGTTTTGGGACAGGGAGGGACTATGGCTACACCTTC.

The chain uses TRBV5-1 and TRBJ2-7, with 15 bases fitting TRBD2. The CDR3 consists of 23 residues. Germline V lookup: CDR1 SGHRS, CDR2 YFSETQ. J gave up 4 bases and V 4 bases, and 27 bases lay outside the gene matches. CDR3 protein: CASSLGSGGASLGLAGGAYEQYF. CDR3 bases: TGCGCCAGCAGCCTGGGGTCCGGTGGGGCGAGTTTAGGACTAGCGGGAGGGGCTTACGAGCAGTACTTC.

The chain carries TRBV6-5 and TRBJ2-3; TRBD2 might be the D (5 bases). Germline V gene lookup returns CDR1 MNHEY and CDR2 SVGAGI. The V end was cut by 5 bases, the J end by 1 base, with 13 bases between. CDR3 size: 15 residues. The CDR3 DNA reads TGTGCCAGCAGTCCACCCGGGATAGGCACAGATACGCAGTATTTT. Translating it yields CASSPPGIGTDTQYF.

This chain connects TRBV6-2 or TRBV6-3 to TRBJ1-4; D unclear. V lost 5 bases and J 11 bases, leaving 15 bases between the germline ends. The CDR3 consists of 13 residues. Germline V gene data show CDR1 as MNHEY and CDR2 as SVGEGT. Here the CDR3 reads CASSATEVFKLFF. CDR3 DNA sequence: TGTGCCAGCAGTGCCACAGAAGTTTTCAAACTGTTTTTT.

The chain carries TRBV9 and TRBJ2-7, with 11 bases lining up with TRBD2. The CDR3 runs 16 residues. The V gene end was trimmed by 6 bases and the J gene end by 6 bases; junction bases not matched to a gene: 14. Germline V gene sequence: CDR1 SGDLS, CDR2 YYNGEE. CDR3 DNA: TGTGCCAGCACCCCCCACCCGACTAGCGGGACCATCGAGCAGTACTTC. It is translated as CASTPHPTSGTIEQYF.

This clone has just a few counts. The chain uses TRBV7-9 and TRBJ2-1; TRBD2 is a possible D gene (6 bases). In germline, CDR1 is SEHNR, CDR2 FQNEAQ (reference sequence). Trimming removed 5 bases at V and 7 bases at J, with 9 bases between. The CDR3 consists of 12 residues. CDR3 sequence: CASSPSVNEQFF. The CDR3 coding sequence is TGTGCCAGCAGCCCTAGCGTGAATGAGCAGTTCTTC.

The rearrangement links TRBV3-1 (or the pseudogene TRBV3-2) to TRBJ1-1; D unclear. Trimming took 4 bases from V and 11 from J, leaving 14 bases between them. There are 12 residues in the CDR3. In germline, CDR1 is LGHDT, CDR2 YNNKEL (reference sequence). CDR3 sequence (DNA): TGTGCCAGCAGCCTCCAGGAGCGGGATGCTTTCTTT. Amino acid sequence: CASSLQERDAFF.

This clone has just one count. The chain combines TRBV2 with TRBJ2-3; D is undetermined. The V end was cut by 4 bases, the J end by 8 bases, with 16 bases between. CDR1 and CDR2 from the germline V gene are SNHLY and FYNNEI. The CDR3 consists of 14 residues. The CDR3 DNA reads as TGTGCCAGCAGTGGGGCAGTTCACCCCTTTACGCAGTATTTT. Its protein product is CASSGAVHPFTQYF. The complete variable domain, with remaining parts taken from reference TRBV2 and TRBJ2-3, reads EPEVTQTPSHQVTQMGQEVILRCVPISNHLYFYWYRQILGQKVEFLVSFYNNEISEKSEIFDDQFSVERPDGSNFTLKIRSTKLEDSAMYFCASSGAVHPFTQYFGPGTRLTVL.

This chain uses TRBV6-2 or TRBV6-3 with TRBJ2-1; D is ambiguous. The V end was cut by 5 bases, the J end by 8 bases, with 19 bases between. This CDR3 comprises 15 residues. CDR1 is MNHEY and CDR2 is SVGEGT in the germline V gene. The CDR3 here is CASSDLAGNFDEQFF. CDR3 sequence (DNA): TGTGCCAGCAGTGACTTAGCCGGAAACTTCGATGAGCAGTTCTTC.

J is TRBJ1-6 and V is TRBV7-2; TRBD1 aligns across 7 bases. The CDR3 is 13 residues long. Per the germline V gene, CDR1 is SGHTA and CDR2 is FQGNSA. The trim removed 4 bases at V and 12 bases at J, leaving 6 bases unmatched. The CDR3 here is CASSSVGDRPLHF. The CDR3, as DNA: TGTGCCAGCAGCTCAGTAGGGGACAGACCCCTCCACTTT.

This chain uses TRBV11-3 with TRBJ2-1; tentative D call: TRBD2 (7 bases). The ends were cut back, 1 base at V and 8 bases at J, with 9 bases in the middle. Germline loops: CDR1 SGHNT, CDR2 YENEEA. CDR3 length equals 13 residues. The CDR3 nucleotides read TGTGCCAGCAGCTTAGGCGGGGGCTATGAGCAGTTCTTC. Translation gives CASSLGGGYEQFF. The whole variable domain, filled in from reference TRBV11-3 and TRBJ2-1, reads EAGVVQSPRYKIIEKKQPVAFWCNPISGHNTLYWYLQNLGQGPELLIRYENEEAVDDSQLPKDRFSAERLKGVDSTLKIQPAELGDSAVYLCASSLGGGYEQFFGPGTRLTVL.

The chain carries TRBV7-8 and TRBJ2-1; tentative D call: TRBD2 (5 bases). The ends were cut back, 5 bases at V and 6 bases at J, with 17 bases in the middle. The CDR3 sequence is 15 residues long. CDR1 is SGHVS, CDR2 FQNEAQ, per germline. DNA for the CDR3: TGTGCCAGCAGCCAAAGTCGTTCAGCGGCCAATGAGCAGTTCTTC. Its protein is CASSQSRSAANEQFF.

This clone has more than one count but fewer than ten. V usage is TRBV5-5 and J usage is TRBJ2-7; D may be TRBD1 (5 bases). Germline V lookup: CDR1 SGHKS, CDR2 YYEKEE (reference sequence). The V and J ends lost 4 bases and 5 bases respectively, with 19 bases between them. The CDR3 extends over 15 amino acids. The CDR3 nucleotides are TGTGCCAGCAGCCCCCAGGGTACTTCTTACAACGAGCAGTACTTC. This gives the protein CASSPQGTSYNEQYF.

V usage is TRBV9 and J usage is TRBJ2-1, with D possibly being TRBD1 (6 bases). Per the germline V gene, CDR1 is SGDLS and CDR2 is YYNGEE. Trimming took 4 bases from V and 2 from J, leaving 13 bases between them. The CDR3 extends over 15 amino acids. In DNA form, the CDR3 reads TGTGCCAGCAGCCTCGAGACAGGAGCCTACAATGAGCAGTTCTTC. Translating gives CASSLETGAYNEQFF.

This chain links TRBV28 with TRBJ1-6; D might be TRBD1 (5 bases). Germline V gene data show CDR1 as MDHEN and CDR2 as SYDVKM. This CDR3 has 17 amino acids. The V gene lost 3 bases and the J gene lost 6 bases, with 18 bases spanning the gap. The CDR3 DNA follows: TGTGCCAGCAGTTTTGGGATAATCCAGGGTGGTAATTCACCCCTCCACTTT. It codes for CASSFGIIQGGNSPLHF.

This chain connects TRBV6-5 to TRBJ1-6; 7 nucleotides agree with TRBD1. The CDR3 is 15 residues long. V lost 0 bases and J lost 9; bases outside the gene matches: 5. The germline V gene has CDR1 MNHEY and CDR2 SVGAGI. The CDR3 DNA reads as TGTGCCAGCAGTTACTCGACAGGGCGTGGTTCACCCCTCCACTTT. As protein: CASSYSTGRGSPLHF.